This passage covers 18 T cell receptor beta chains from one sample sequenced in a study of identical twins. Using its own MiXCR run on the 5' RACE reads, TCRdb lists one record per CDR3 protein. The data hold about 530,000 distinct CDR3 sequences, with around 20% observed a single time. The data were also submitted as part of a second study, on yellow fever vaccine responses in identical twins.

Sequenced: CD4+ T cells sorted from blood. The origin of the receptors is a woman aged 18-29 years in good health.

CDR3 bases: TGTGCCACCAGCAGAACGACAGGAACAACTAATGAAAAACTGTTTTTT. It yields the protein CATSRTTGTTNEKLFF. The genes are TRBV15 and TRBJ1-4, with a weak D call TRBD1 (6 bases). CDR3 length: 16 amino acids. V lost 2 bases and J lost 0, with 10 bases in between. CDR1 and CDR2 from the germline V gene are LNHNV and YYDKDF (reference sequence).

This clonotype was detected a few times. The chain carries TRBV12-3 or TRBV12-4 and TRBJ2-1; 12 bases line up with TRBD1. CDR3 length: 20 residues. After removal of 3 bases from V and 7 bases from J, the junction contained 19 bases not matched to a gene. CDR3 sequence: CASSFRDRGLSGKGKNEQFF. CDR3 coding DNA: TGTGCCAGCAGTTTCCGGGACAGGGGGCTCTCCGGGAAGGGTAAGAATGAGCAGTTCTTC.

The chain links TRBV16 to TRBJ1-6; D is unresolved. This CDR3 spans 15 amino acids. Germline V CDR1 and CDR2: KGHSY, FQNENV. Trimming pared 4 bases from V and 7 bases from J, leaving 14 bases between. CDR3 loop: CASSPFTSGNSPLHF. CDR3 sequence (DNA): TGTGCCAGCAGCCCCTTCACCTCAGGAAATTCACCCCTCCACTTT.

This clonotype was counted only a few times. This sequence joins TRBV5-1 and TRBJ2-2; 12 nucleotides align to TRBD2. V dropped 4 bases and J dropped 0; count of bases not matched to a gene: 7. The germline V gene encodes CDR1 SGHRS and CDR2 YFSETQ. There are 18 residues in the CDR3. This CDR3 is CASSLGTSGRANTGELFF. CDR3 coding DNA: TGCGCCAGCAGCCTAGGGACTAGCGGGCGCGCGAACACCGGGGAGCTGTTTTTT.

The rearrangement links TRBV9 to TRBJ1-2, with D perhaps TRBD1 (5 bases). V was clipped by 0 bases and J by 2 bases, with 11 bases between them. The CDR3 is made up of 15 amino acids. Germline CDR1 SGDLS, CDR2 YYNGEE. The CDR3: CASSVEAAGNYGYTF. Written as DNA, the CDR3 is TGTGCCAGCAGCGTAGAGGCAGCAGGGAACTATGGCTACACCTTC.

This clonotype was seen more than once but under ten times. V is TRBV6-5 and J is TRBJ2-7; 9 positions match TRBD2. From germline, CDR1 is MNHEY and CDR2 SVGAGI. With 4 bases clipped from V and 2 bases from J, the junction kept 15 bases outside the gene matches. This CDR3 spans 18 amino acids. CDR3 loop: CASSSGAREGLGTYEQYF. The CDR3 coding sequence is TGTGCCAGCAGTTCCGGAGCGCGGGAGGGCCTGGGTACCTACGAGCAGTACTTC.

The chain combines TRBV3-1 with TRBJ2-7; maybe TRBD2 (6 bases). The germline CDR1 and CDR2 sequences are LGHDT and YNNKEL (reference sequence). The CDR3 has 12 amino acids. V lost 4 bases and J lost 5, with 9 bases in between. This CDR3 reads CASSRGGNEQYF. In DNA, the CDR3 is TGTGCCAGCAGCCGTGGGGGGAACGAGCAGTACTTC.

This clonotype was detected a few times. The rearrangement uses TRBV20-1 and TRBJ1-2, with D unresolved. CDR3 length equals 14 residues. The V end was cut by 4 bases, the J end by 0 bases, with 12 bases between. In germline, CDR1 is DFQATT, CDR2 SNEGSKA (reference sequence). CDR3 DNA sequence: TGCAGTGCTAAAGACGGTAGAACTAACTATGGCTACACCTTC. Its protein product is CSAKDGRTNYGYTF.

The chain is built from TRBV7-9 and TRBJ2-7; D assignment may be TRBD1 or TRBD2 (5 bases each). V was clipped by 4 bases and J by 5 bases, with 15 bases between them. The CDR3 is 14 residues long. The germline CDR1 and CDR2 sequences are SEHNR and FQNEAQ (reference sequence). The CDR3 protein is CASSSRDHQDEQYF. The CDR3, as DNA: TGTGCCAGCAGCTCTCGGGACCATCAGGACGAGCAGTACTTC.

The gene calls are TRBV3-1 and TRBJ2-3; 7 bases match TRBD2. The CDR3 length is 16 residues. V shed 3 bases, J shed 1 base, and the junction held 7 bases outside the gene matches. Germline CDR1 is LGHDT and CDR2 is YNNKEL (reference sequence). The DNA for the CDR3 is TGTGCCAGCAGCCATCAAGCGGGGCTACGCACAGATACGCAGTATTTT. It codes for CASSHQAGLRTDTQYF.

This clonotype has only a few counts. The chain combines TRBV12-5 with TRBJ2-5, with 8 bases matching TRBD1. J was trimmed by 5 bases and V by 5 bases; bases with no gene match: 10. This CDR3 is 15 amino acids long. The germline V gene has CDR1 LGHNT and CDR2 FRNRAP. As DNA, the CDR3 is TGTGCTAGTGGTAGAAACAGGGGGTTTGATGAGACCCAGTACTTC. Its translation is CASGRNRGFDETQYF. Together with reference TRBV12-5 and TRBJ2-5, the CDR3 gives the full variable domain: DARVTQTPRHKVTEMGQEVTMRCQPILGHNTVFWYRQTMMQGLELLAYFRNRAPLDDSGMPKDRFSAEMPDATLATLKIQPSEPRDSAVYFCASGRNRGFDETQYFGPGTRLLVL.

This clonotype was recorded a few times. V is TRBV20-1 and J is TRBJ2-1; no firm D call. The V gene's germline CDR1 is DFQATT and CDR2 SNEGSKA (reference sequence). The CDR3 loop spans 14 amino acids. V lost 7 bases, J lost 10 bases, and 23 bases lay in between. DNA of the CDR3: TGCAGTGATACCCCGACTGGACGGGCTGAGGAGCAGTTCTTC. Amino acid sequence: CSDTPTGRAEEQFF.

The chain recombines TRBV6-1 with TRBJ1-4; tentative D call: TRBD1 (5 bases). This CDR3 has 18 amino acids. Germline-derived CDR1 and CDR2 are MNHNS and SASEGT. Trimming stripped 1 base from V and 4 bases from J, with 19 bases between. This chain's CDR3 is CASSEVRTPSLLNEKLFF. The CDR3, as DNA: TGTGCCAGCAGTGAAGTACGGACACCATCTCTACTTAATGAAAAACTGTTTTTT.

This rearrangement joins TRBV3-1 to TRBJ2-7; TRBD1 agrees at 7 bases. Germline trimming cut 0 bases from V and 6 bases from J; bases unmatched to any gene: 5. Germline V gene lookup returns CDR1 LGHDT and CDR2 YNNKEL (reference sequence). This CDR3 comprises 14 residues. As DNA, the CDR3 is TGTGCCAGCAGCCAAGAAGGGGGCCCTTTCGAGCAGTACTTC. It encodes CASSQEGGPFEQYF.

CDR3 bases: TGCAGCGTTGAGGGTCTCAGGATCACCGGGGAGCTGTTTTTT. As protein: CSVEGLRITGELFF. V is TRBV29-1 and J is TRBJ2-2, with D unresolved. Germline V gene sequence: CDR1 SQVTM, CDR2 ANQGSEA. V was cut by 3 bases and J by 4 bases, with 12 bases left in between. The CDR3 sequence is 14 residues long.

The V and J genes are TRBV28 and TRBJ2-7; D is undetermined. The CDR3 totals 12 residues. CDR1 and CDR2 from the germline V gene are MDHEN and SYDVKM. V was cut by 6 bases and J by 3 bases, with 9 bases left in between. The CDR3 sequence is CASRDHNYEQYF. CDR3 coding DNA: TGTGCCAGCAGGGACCATAACTACGAGCAGTACTTC.

This clonotype was observed a handful of times. J is TRBJ2-5 and V is TRBV10-3; D is undetermined. V was cut by 5 bases and J by 5 bases, with 12 bases left in between. CDR3 length equals 13 residues. In germline, CDR1 is ENHRY, CDR2 SYGVKD. DNA of the CDR3: TGTGCCATCAGTACCGGATATCGGGAGACCCAGTACTTC. It translates to CAISTGYRETQYF.

The sample holds a few counts of this clonotype. The chain is built from TRBV12-3 or TRBV12-4 and TRBJ1-5, with D possibly being TRBD1 (5 bases). This CDR3 region has 18 residues. V lost 2 bases to trimming and J lost 7 bases, with 24 bases between them. The CDR3 nucleotides read TGTGCCAGCAGTTTATATCCCCCATTGTGGAGTGGGGACCAGCCCCAGCATTTT. This sequence encodes CASSLYPPLWSGDQPQHF.